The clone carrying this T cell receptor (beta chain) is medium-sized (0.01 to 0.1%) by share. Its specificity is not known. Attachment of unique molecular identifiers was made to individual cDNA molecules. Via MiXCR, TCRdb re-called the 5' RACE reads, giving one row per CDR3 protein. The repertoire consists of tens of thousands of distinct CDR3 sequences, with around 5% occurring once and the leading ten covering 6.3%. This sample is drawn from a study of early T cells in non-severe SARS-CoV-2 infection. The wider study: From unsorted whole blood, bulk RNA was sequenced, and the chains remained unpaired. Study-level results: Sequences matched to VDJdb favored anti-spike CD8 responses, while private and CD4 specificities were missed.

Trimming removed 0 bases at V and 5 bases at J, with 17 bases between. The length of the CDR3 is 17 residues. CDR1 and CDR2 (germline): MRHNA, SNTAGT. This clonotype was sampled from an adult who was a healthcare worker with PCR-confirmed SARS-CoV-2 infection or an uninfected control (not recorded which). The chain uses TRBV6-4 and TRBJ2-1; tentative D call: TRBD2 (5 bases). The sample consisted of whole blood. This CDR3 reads CASSDSYSLAQNNEQFF. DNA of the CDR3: TGTGCCAGCAGTGACTCGTATAGTCTAGCTCAGAACAATGAGCAGTTCTTC.